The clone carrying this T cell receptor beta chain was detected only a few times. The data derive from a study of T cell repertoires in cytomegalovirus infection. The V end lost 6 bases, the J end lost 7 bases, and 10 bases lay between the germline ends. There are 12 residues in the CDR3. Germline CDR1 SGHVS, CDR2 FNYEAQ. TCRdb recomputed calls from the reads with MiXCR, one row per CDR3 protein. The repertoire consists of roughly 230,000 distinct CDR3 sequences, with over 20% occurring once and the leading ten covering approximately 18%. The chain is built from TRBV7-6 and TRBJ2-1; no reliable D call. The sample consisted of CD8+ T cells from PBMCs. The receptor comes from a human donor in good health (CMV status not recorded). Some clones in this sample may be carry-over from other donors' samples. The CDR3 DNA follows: TGTGCCAGCAGGTTACTTGGAAATGAGCAGTTCTTC. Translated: CASRLLGNEQFF.